This T cell receptor (beta chain) derives from a study of T cells in Graves' hyperthyroidism and ophthalmopathy. The CDR3 is 12 amino acids. In germline, CDR1 is MDHEN, CDR2 SYDVKM. V lost 2 bases and J 15 bases, leaving 14 bases between the germline ends. This clonotype was found many times. TCR beta CDR3 regions were amplified from RNA. In the first-round RT-PCR of the TCR CDR3, the HTBI primer set was used. In TCRdb, the multiplex PCR reads were re-called with MiXCR into one record per CDR3 protein. Of some 600,000 distinct CDR3 sequences listed, approximately 15% are singletons. The source is a woman in her 30s with Graves' hyperthyroidism that later progressed to Graves' ophthalmopathy. Material: blood. V usage is TRBV28 and J usage is TRBJ2-1, with a tentative D call TRBD1 (5 bases). In DNA form, the CDR3 reads TGTGCCAGCAGTTTAACGACAGAGAGGCCGTTCTTC. Its translation: CASSLTTERPFF.